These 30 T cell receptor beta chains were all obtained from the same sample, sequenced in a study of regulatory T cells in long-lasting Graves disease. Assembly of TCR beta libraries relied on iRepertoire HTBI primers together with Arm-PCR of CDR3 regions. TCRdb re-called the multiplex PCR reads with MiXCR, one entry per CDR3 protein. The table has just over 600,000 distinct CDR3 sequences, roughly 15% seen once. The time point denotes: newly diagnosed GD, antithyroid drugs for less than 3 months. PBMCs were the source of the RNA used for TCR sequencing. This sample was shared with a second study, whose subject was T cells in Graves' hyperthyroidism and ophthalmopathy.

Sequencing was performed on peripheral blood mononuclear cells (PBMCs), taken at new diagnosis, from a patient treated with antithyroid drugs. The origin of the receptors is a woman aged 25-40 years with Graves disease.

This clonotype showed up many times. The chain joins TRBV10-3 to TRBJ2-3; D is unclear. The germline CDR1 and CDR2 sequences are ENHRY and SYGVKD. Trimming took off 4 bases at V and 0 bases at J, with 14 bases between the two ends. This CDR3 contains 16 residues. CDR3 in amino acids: CAISGGGAGSTDTQYF. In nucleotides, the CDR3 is TGTGCCATCAGTGGAGGTGGCGCCGGAAGCACAGATACGCAGTATTTT.

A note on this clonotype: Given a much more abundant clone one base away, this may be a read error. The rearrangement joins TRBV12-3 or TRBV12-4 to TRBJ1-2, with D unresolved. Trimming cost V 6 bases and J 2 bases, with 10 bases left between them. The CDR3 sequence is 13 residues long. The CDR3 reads CASRPSGNYGYTF. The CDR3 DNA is TGTGCCAGCAGACCCTCAGGAAACTATGGCTACACCTTC.

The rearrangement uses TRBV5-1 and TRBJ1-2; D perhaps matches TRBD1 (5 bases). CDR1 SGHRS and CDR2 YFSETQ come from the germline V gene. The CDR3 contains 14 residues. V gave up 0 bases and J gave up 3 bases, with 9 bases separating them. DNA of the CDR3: TGCGCCAGCAGCTTGGACAGGTCTCACTATGGCTACACCTTC. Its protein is CASSLDRSHYGYTF.

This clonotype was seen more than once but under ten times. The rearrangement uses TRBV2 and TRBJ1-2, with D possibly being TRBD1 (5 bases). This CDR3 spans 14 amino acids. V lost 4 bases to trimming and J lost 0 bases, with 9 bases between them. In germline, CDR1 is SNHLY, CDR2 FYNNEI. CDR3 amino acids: CASSVEGTNYGYTF. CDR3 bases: TGTGCCAGCAGTGTGGAGGGGACTAACTATGGCTACACCTTC. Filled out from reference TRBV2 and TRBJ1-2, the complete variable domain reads EPEVTQTPSHQVTQMGQEVILRCVPISNHLYFYWYRQILGQKVEFLVSFYNNEISEKSEIFDDQFSVERPDGSNFTLKIRSTKLEDSAMYFCASSVEGTNYGYTFGSGTRLTVV.

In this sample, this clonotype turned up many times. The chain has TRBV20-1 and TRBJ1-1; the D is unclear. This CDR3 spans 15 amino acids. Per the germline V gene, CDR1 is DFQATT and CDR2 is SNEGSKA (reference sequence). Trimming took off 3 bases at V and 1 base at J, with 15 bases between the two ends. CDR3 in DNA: TGCAGTGCTAGCGGCCAACGCCTGCGGAACACTGAAGCTTTCTTT. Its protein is CSASGQRLRNTEAFF.

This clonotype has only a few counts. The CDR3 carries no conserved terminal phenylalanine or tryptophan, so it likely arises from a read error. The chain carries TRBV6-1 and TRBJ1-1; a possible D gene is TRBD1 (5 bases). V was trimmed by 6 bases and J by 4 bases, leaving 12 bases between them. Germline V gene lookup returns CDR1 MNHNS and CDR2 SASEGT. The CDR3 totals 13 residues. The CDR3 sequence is CASSPPGGTEAFL. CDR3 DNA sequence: TGTGCCAGCAGCCCCCCGGGGGGCACTGAAGCTTTCCTT.

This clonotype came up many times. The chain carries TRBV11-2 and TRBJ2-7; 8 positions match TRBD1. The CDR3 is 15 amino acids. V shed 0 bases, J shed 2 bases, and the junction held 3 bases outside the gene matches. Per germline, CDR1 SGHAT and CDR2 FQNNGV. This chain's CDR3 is CASSLDRDRTYEQYF. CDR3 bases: TGTGCCAGCAGCTTAGACCGGGACAGGACCTACGAGCAGTACTTC.

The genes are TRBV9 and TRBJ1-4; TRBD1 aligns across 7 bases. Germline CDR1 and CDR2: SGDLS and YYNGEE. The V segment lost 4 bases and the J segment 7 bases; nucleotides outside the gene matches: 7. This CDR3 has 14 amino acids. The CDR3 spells CASSSGTVSEKLFF. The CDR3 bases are TGTGCCAGCAGCTCCGGGACAGTGAGTGAAAAACTGTTTTTT.

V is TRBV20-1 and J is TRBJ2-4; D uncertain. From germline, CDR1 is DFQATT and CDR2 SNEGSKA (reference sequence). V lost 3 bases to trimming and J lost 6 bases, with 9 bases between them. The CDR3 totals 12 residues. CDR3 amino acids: CSARVSGNIQYF. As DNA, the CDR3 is TGCAGTGCTAGGGTGTCTGGAAACATTCAGTACTTC.

The CDR3 protein is CASSPEAGRANYGYTF. The CDR3 DNA reads as TGTGCCAGCAGCCCCGAGGCCGGCAGGGCTAACTATGGCTACACCTTC. The chain carries TRBV7-2 and TRBJ1-2, with D possibly matching TRBD1 (5 bases). Germline V gives CDR1 SGHTA, CDR2 FQGNSA. The V and J ends lost 5 bases and 0 bases respectively, with 16 bases between them. CDR3 length: 16 residues.

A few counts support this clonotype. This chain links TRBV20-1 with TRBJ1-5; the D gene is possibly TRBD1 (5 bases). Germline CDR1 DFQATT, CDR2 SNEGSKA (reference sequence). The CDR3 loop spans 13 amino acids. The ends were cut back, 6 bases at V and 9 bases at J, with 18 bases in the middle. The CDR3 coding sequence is TGCAGTGCGAGGGCAGGGAGGGATCGGCCCCAGCATTTT. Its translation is CSARAGRDRPQHF.

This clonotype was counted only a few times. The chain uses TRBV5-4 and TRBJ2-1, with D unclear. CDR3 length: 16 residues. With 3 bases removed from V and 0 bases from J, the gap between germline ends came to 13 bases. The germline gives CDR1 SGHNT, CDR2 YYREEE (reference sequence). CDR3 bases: TGTGCCAGCAGCTCCGCCGCGGATCGCTCCTACAATGAGCAGTTCTTC. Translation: CASSSAADRSYNEQFF.

The CDR3 DNA follows: TGTGCCAGTAGTTTGAAGACGGGGTTTGGGGGCTACACCTTC. It translates to CASSLKTGFGGYTF. The chain links TRBV19 to TRBJ1-2, with no clear D. Trimming removed 5 bases at V and 8 bases at J, with 18 bases between. The CDR3 runs to 14 residues. Germline assignment: CDR1 LNHDA and CDR2 SQIVND (reference sequence). Together with reference TRBV19 and TRBJ1-2, the CDR3 gives the full variable domain: DGGITQSPKYLFRKEGQNVTLSCEQNLNHDAMYWYRQDPGQGLRLIYYSQIVNDFQKGDIAEGYSVSREKKESFPLTVTSAQKNPTAFYLCASSLKTGFGGYTFGSGTRLTVV.

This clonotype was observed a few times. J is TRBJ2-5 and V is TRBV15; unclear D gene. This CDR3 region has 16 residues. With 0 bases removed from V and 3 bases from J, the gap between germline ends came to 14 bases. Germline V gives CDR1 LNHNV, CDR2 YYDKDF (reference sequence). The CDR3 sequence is CATSREVPWTEETQYF. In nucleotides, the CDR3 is TGTGCCACCAGCAGAGAGGTCCCGTGGACCGAAGAGACCCAGTACTTC.

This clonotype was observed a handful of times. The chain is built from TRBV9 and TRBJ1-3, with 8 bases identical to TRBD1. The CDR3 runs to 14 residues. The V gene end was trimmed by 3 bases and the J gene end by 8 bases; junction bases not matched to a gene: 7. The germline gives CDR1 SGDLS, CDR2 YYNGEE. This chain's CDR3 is CASSAQGARDTIYF. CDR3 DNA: TGTGCCAGCAGCGCCCAGGGGGCGCGGGACACCATATATTTT.

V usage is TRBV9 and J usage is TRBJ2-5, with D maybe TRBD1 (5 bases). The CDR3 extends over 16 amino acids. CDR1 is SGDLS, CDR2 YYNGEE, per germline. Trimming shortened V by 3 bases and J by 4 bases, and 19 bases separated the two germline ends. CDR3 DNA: TGTGCCAGCAGCGAGGGGCAGGGCCAGTTGGGAGAGACCCAGTACTTC. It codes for CASSEGQGQLGETQYF.

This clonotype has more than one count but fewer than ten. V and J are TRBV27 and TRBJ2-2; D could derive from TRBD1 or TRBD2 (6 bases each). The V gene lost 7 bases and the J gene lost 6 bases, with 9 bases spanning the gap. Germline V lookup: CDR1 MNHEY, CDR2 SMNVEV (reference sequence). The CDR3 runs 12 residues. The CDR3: CASKGGPGELFF. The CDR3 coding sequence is TGTGCCAGCAAGGGGGGCCCCGGGGAGCTGTTTTTT.

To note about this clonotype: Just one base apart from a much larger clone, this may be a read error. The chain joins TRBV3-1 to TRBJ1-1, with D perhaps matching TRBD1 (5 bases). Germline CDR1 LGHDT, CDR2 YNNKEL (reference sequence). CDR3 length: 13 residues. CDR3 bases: TGTGCCGGCAGCCACGGACAGAACACTGAAGCTTTCTTT. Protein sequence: CAGSHGQNTEAFF.

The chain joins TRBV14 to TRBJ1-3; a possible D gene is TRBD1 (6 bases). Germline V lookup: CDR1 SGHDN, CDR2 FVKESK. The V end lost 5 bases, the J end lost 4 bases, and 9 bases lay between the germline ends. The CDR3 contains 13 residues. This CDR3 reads CASSYQGGNTIYF. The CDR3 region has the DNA TGTGCCAGCAGCTACCAGGGGGGAAACACCATATATTTT.

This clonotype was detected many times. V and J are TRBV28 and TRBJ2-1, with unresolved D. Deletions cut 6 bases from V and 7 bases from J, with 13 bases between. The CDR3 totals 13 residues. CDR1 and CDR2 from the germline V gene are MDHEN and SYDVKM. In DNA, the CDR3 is TGTGCCAGCAGCCACGCGGTACGGAATGAGCAGTTCTTC. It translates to CASSHAVRNEQFF. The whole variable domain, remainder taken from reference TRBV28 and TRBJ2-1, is DVKVTQSSRYLVKRTGEKVFLECVQDMDHENMFWYRQDPGLGLRLIYFSYDVKMKEKGDIPEGYSVSREKKERFSLILESASTNQTSMYLCASSHAVRNEQFFGPGTRLTVL.

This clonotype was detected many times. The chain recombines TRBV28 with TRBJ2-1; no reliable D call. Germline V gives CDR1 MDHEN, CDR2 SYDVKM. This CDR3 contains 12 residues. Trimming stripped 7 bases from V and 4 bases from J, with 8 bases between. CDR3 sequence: CASISAYNEQFF. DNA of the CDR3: TGTGCCAGCATATCGGCTTACAATGAGCAGTTCTTC. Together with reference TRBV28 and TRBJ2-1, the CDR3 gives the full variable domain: DVKVTQSSRYLVKRTGEKVFLECVQDMDHENMFWYRQDPGLGLRLIYFSYDVKMKEKGDIPEGYSVSREKKERFSLILESASTNQTSMYLCASISAYNEQFFGPGTRLTVL.

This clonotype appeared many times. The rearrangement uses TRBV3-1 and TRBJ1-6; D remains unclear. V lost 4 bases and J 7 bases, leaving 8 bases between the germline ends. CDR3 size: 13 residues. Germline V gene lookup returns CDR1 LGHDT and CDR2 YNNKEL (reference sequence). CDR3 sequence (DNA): TGTGCCAGCAGCCCCGAGCTGAATTCACCCCTCCACTTT. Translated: CASSPELNSPLHF. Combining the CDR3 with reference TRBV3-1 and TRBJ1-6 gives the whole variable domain DTAVSQTPKYLVTQMGNDKSIKCEQNLGHDTMYWYKQDSKKFLKIMFSYNNKELIINETVPNRFSPKSPDKAHLNLHINSLELGDSAVYFCASSPELNSPLHFGNGTRLTVT.

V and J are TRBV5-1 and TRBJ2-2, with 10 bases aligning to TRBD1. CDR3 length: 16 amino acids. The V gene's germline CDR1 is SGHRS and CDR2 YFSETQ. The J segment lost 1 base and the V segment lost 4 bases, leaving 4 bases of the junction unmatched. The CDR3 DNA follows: TGCGCCAGCAGCATCGGGACAGGGGTGAACACCGGGGAGCTGTTTTTT. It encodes CASSIGTGVNTGELFF.

In DNA form, the CDR3 reads TGTGCCAGCAGCTTCTTACTGGGACAGGGAACCCACAATGAGCAGTTCTTC. This sequence encodes CASSFLLGQGTHNEQFF. V and J are TRBV11-2 and TRBJ2-1; 9 bases agree with TRBD1. Germline assignment: CDR1 SGHAT and CDR2 FQNNGV. This CDR3 spans 17 amino acids. Trimming cost V 3 bases and J 5 bases; bases outside gene matches: 11.

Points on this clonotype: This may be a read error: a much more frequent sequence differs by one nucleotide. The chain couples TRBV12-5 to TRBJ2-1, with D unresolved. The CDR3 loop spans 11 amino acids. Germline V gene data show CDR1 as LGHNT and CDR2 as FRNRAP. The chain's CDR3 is CASALGETQHF. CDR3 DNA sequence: TGTGCTAGTGCCCTTGGAGAGACCCAGCACTTC.

CDR3 DNA sequence: TGTGCCAGCAGCCACCGGGAGCGCTATGGCTACACCTTC. This codes for CASSHRERYGYTF. The chain employs TRBV14 and TRBJ1-2; D is uncertain. V lost 3 bases to trimming and J lost 4 bases, with 9 bases between them. Germline assignment: CDR1 SGHDN and CDR2 FVKESK. This CDR3 comprises 13 residues.

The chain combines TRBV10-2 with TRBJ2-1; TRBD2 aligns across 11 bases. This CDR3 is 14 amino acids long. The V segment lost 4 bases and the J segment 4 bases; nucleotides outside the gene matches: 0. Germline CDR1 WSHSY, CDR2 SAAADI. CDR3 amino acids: CASSGLAGYNEQFF. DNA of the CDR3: TGCGCCAGCAGTGGACTAGCGGGATACAATGAGCAGTTCTTC.

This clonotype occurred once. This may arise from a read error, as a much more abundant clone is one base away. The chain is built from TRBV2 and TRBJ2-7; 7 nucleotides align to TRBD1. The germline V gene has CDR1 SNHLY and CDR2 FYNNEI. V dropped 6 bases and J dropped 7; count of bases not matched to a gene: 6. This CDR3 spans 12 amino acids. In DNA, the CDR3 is TGTGCCAGCAGACAACAGGGGAAAGAGCAGTACTTC. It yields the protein CASRQQGKEQYF. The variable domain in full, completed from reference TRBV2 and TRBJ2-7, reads EPEVTQTPSHQVTQMGQEVILRCVPISNHLYFYWYRQILGQKVEFLVSFYNNEISEKSEIFDDQFSVERPDGSNFTLKIRSTKLEDSAMYFCASRQQGKEQYFGPGTRLTVT.

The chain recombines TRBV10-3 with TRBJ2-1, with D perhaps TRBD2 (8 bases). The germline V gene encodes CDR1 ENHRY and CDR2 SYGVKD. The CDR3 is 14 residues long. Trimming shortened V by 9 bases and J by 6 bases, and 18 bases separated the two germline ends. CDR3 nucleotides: TGTGCCATACAGGGGCGTAGCGGGGTCAATGAGCAGTTCTTC. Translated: CAIQGRSGVNEQFF.

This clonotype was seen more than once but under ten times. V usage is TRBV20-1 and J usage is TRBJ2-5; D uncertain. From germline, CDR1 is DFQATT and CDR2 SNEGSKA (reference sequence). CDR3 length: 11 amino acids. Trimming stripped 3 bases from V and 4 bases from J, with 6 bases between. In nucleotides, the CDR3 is TGCAGTGCTAGCACCCGAGAGACCCAGTACTTC. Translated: CSASTRETQYF.